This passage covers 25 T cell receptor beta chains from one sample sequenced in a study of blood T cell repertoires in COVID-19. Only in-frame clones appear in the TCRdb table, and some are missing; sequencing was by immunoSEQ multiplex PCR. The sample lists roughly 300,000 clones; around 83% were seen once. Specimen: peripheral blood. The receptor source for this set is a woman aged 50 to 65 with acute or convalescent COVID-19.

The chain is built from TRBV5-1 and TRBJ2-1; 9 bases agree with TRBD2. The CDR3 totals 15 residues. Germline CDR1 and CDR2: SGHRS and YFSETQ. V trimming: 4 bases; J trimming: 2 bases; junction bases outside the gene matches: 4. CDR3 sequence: CASSMTSGTYNEQFF. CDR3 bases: TGCGCCAGCAGCATGACTAGCGGTACCTACAATGAGCAGTTCTTC. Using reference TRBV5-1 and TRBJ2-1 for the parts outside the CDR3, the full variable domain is KAGVTQTPRYLIKTRGQQVTLSCSPISGHRSVSWYQQTPGQGLQFLFEYFSETQRNKGNFPGRFSGRQFSNSRSEMNVSTLELGDSALYLCASSMTSGTYNEQFFGPGTRLTVL.

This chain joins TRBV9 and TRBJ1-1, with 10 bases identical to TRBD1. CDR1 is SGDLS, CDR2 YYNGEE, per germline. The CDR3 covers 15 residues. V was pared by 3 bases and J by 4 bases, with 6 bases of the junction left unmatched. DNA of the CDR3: TGTGCCAGCAGCGGGGACAGGGGAGGATTCACTGAAGCTTTCTTT. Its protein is CASSGDRGGFTEAFF.

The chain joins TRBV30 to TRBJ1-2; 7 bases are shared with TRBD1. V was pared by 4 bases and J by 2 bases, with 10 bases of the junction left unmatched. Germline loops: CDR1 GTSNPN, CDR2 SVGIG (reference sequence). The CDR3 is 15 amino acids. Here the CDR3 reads CAWTHRDSKNYGYTF. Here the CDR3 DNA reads TGTGCCTGGACCCACCGGGACAGCAAAAACTATGGCTACACCTTC.

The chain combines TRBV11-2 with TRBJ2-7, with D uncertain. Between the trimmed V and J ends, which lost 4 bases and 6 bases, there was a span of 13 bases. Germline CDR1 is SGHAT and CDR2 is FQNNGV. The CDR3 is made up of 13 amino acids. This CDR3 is CASSSVRVGEQYF. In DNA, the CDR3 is TGTGCCAGCAGCTCCGTCCGGGTCGGCGAGCAGTACTTC.

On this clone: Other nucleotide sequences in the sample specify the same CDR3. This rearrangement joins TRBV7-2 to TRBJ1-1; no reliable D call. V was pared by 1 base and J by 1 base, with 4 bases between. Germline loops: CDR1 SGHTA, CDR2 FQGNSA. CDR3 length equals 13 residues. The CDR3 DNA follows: TGTGCCAGCAGCTTAGGTCGGAACACTGAAGCTTTCTTT. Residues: CASSLGRNTEAFF. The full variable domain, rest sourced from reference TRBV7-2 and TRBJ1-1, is GAGVSQSPSNKVTEKGKDVELRCDPISGHTALYWYRQSLGQGLEFLIYFQGNSAPDKSGLPSDRFSAERTGGSVSTLTIQRTQQEDSAVYLCASSLGRNTEAFFGQGTRLTVV.

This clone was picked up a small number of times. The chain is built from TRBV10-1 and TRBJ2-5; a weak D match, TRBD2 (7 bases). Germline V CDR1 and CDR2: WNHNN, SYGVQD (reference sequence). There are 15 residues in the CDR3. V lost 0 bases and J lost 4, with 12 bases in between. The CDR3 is CASSESGGPSETQYF. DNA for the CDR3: TGCGCCAGCAGTGAGTCCGGGGGGCCCTCAGAGACCCAGTACTTC.

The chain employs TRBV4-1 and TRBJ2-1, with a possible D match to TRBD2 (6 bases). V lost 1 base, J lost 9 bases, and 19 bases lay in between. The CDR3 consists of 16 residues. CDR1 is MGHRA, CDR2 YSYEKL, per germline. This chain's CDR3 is CASSQGSGSASVEQFF. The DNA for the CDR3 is TGCGCCAGCAGCCAAGGTTCCGGGAGCGCAAGTGTTGAGCAGTTCTTC.

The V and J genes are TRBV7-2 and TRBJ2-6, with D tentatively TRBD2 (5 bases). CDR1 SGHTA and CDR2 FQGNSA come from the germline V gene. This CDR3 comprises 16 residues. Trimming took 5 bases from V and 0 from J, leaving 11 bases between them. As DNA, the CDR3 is TGTGCCAGCAGCCCCGGGATTCACTCTGGGGCCAACGTCCTGACTTTC. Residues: CASSPGIHSGANVLTF.

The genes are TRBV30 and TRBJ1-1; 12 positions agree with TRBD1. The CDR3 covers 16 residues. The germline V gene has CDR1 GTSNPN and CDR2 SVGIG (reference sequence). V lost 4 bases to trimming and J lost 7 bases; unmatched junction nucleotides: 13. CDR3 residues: CAWNLTYGTGGNEAFF. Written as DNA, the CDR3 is TGTGCCTGGAACTTGACGTACGGGACAGGGGGCAATGAAGCTTTCTTT.

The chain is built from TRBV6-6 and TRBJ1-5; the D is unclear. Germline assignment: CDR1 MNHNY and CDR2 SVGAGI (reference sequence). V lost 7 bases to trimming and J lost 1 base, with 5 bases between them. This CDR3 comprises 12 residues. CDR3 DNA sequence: TGTGCCAGCACCGAGAGCAATCAGCCCCAGCATTTT. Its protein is CASTESNQPQHF.

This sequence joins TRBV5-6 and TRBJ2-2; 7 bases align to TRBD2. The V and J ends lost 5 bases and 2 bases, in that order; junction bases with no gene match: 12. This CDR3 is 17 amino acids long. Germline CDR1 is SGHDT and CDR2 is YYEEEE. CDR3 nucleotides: TGTGCCAGCAGTTCCCCCGGGGAGGGCCTCAACACCGGGGAGCTGTTTTTT. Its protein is CASSSPGEGLNTGELFF.

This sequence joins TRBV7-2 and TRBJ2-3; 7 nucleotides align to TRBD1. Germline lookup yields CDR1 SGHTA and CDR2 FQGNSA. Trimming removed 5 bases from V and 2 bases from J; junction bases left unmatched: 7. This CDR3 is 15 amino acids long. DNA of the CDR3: TGTGCCAGCAGCCAGGACAGGCGTCTCACAGATACGCAGTATTTT. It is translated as CASSQDRRLTDTQYF.

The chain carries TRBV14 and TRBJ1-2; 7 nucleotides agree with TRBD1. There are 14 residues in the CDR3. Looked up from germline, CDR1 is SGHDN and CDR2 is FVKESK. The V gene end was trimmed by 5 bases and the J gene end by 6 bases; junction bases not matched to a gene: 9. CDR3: CASSWGQGGNGYTF. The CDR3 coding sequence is TGTGCCAGCAGCTGGGGCCAGGGGGGAAATGGCTACACCTTC.

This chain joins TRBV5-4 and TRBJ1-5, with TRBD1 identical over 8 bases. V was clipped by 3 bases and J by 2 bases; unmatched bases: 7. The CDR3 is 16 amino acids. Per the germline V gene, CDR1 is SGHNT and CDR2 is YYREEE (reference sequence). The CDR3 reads CASSSGTGGGNQPQHF. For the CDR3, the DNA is TGTGCCAGCAGCTCGGGGACAGGAGGGGGCAATCAGCCCCAGCATTTT.

The CDR3 coding sequence is TGTGCCTGGGATCGGGAGGGCCCGTGGGGTAATTCACCCCTCCACTTT. It encodes CAWDREGPWGNSPLHF. The genes are TRBV30 and TRBJ1-6, with D unclear. V lost 5 bases and J lost 6, with 20 bases in between. Looked up from germline, CDR1 is GTSNPN and CDR2 is SVGIG (reference sequence). This CDR3 comprises 16 residues.

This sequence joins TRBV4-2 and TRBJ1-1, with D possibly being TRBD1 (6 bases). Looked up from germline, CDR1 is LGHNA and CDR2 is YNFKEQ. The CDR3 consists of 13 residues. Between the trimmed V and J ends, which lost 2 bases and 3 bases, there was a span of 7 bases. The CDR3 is CASSQPGDTEAFF. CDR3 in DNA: TGTGCCAGCAGCCAACCAGGGGACACTGAAGCTTTCTTT.

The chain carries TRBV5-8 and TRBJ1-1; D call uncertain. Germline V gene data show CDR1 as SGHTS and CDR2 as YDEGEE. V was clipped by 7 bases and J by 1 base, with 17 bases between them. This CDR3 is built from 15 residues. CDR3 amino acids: CASPSWRAGNTEAFF. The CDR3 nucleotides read TGTGCCAGCCCCTCTTGGAGGGCGGGGAACACTGAAGCTTTCTTT.

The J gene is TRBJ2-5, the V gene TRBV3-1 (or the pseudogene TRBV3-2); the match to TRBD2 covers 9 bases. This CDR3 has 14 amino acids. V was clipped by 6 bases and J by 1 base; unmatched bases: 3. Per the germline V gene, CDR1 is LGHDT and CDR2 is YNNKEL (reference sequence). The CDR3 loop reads CASRLGLAQETQYF. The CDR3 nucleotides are TGTGCCAGCAGACTGGGACTAGCCCAAGAGACCCAGTACTTC.

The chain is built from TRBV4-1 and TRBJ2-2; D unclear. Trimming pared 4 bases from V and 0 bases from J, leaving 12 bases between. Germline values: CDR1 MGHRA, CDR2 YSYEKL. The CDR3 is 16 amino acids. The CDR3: CASSPREVANTGELFF. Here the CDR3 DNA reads TGCGCCAGCAGCCCCCGTGAGGTTGCGAACACCGGGGAGCTGTTTTTT.

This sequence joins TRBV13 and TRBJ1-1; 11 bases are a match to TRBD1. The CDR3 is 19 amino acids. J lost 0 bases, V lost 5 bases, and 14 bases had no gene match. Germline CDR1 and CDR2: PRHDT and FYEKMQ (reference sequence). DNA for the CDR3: TGTGCCAGCAGCGCCGGGACAGGGGGAAATATTTTCATGAACACTGAAGCTTTCTTT. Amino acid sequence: CASSAGTGGNIFMNTEAFF.

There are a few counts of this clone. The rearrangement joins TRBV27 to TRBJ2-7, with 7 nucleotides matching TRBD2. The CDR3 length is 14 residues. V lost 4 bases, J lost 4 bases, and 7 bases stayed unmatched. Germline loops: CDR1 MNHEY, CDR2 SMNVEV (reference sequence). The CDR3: CASSSSGPFYEQYF. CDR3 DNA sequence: TGTGCCAGCAGTTCTAGCGGCCCCTTTTACGAGCAGTACTTC.

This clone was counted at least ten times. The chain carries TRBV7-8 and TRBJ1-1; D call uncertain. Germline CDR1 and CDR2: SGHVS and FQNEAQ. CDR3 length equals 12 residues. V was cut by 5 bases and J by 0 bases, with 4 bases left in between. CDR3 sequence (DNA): TGTGCCAGCAGCGAGTTGAACACTGAAGCTTTCTTT. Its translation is CASSELNTEAFF.

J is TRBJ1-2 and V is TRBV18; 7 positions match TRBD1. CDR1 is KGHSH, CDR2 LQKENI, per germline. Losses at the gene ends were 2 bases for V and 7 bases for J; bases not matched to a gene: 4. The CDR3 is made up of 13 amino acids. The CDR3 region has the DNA TGTGCCAGCTCACCAGGGCCAGGGGGTGGCTACACCTTC. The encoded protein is CASSPGPGGGYTF.

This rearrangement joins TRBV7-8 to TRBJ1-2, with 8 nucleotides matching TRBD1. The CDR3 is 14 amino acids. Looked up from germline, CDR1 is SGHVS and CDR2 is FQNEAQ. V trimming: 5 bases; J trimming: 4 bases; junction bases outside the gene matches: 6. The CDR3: CASSLSTGAYGYTF. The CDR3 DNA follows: TGTGCCAGCAGCCTATCGACAGGGGCCTATGGCTACACCTTC.

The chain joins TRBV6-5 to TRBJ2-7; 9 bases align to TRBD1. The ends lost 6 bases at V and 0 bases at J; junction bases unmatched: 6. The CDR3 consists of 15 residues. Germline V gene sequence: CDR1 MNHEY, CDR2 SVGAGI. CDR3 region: CASSDRDRDSYEQYV. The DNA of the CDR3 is TGTGCCAGCAGCGACCGGGACAGGGACTCCTACGAGCAGTACGTC.